The next 13 T cell receptor beta chains were all read from a single sample in a study of monozygotic twins with inflammatory bowel disease. No DNA is given; TCRdb re-called the 5' RACE reads and lists each CDR3 protein once. The sample includes about 110,000 distinct CDR3 sequences. The sample comprised blood. The receptors derive from a human donor with ulcerative colitis or Crohn's disease, or a healthy co-twin of an affected twin (not recorded which).

The chain couples TRBV19 to TRBJ1-1; lacking DNA, the TRBD1 call made by TCRdb goes unchecked. Germline-derived CDR1 and CDR2 are LNHDA and SQIVND (reference sequence). The CDR3 is made up of 12 amino acids. The CDR3 here is CASSGADTEAFF.

The rearrangement uses TRBV27 and TRBJ1-2. Germline CDR1 MNHEY, CDR2 SMNVEV (reference sequence). CDR3 length equals 17 residues. The chain's CDR3 is CASSLWGDPTSDYGYTF.

The chain employs TRBV5-1 and TRBJ2-7; TCRdb's D gene call, TRBD2, goes unchecked for lack of DNA. The CDR3 extends over 13 amino acids. Germline values: CDR1 SGHRS, CDR2 YFSETQ. This chain's CDR3 is CASSLSRDGEQYF.

This sequence joins TRBV11-2 and TRBJ2-1; there is no DNA to check the TCRdb D call of TRBD2. Germline assignment: CDR1 SGHAT and CDR2 FQNNGV. There are 17 residues in the CDR3. The CDR3 sequence is CASSLNRLAGGQGEQFF.

The chain joins TRBV9 to TRBJ2-3; TCRdb names TRBD1, which stays unverified in the absence of DNA. Germline V lookup: CDR1 SGDLS, CDR2 YYNGEE. CDR3 length: 17 amino acids. CDR3 amino acids: CASSVVPPGGGADTQYF. Full variable domain (missing parts from reference TRBV9 and TRBJ2-3): DSGVTQTPKHLITATGQRVTLRCSPRSGDLSVYWYQQSLDQGLQFLIQYYNGEERAKGNILERFSAQQFPDLHSELNLSSLELGDSALYFCASSVVPPGGGADTQYFGPGTRLTVL.

The V and J genes are TRBV6-4 and TRBJ2-3; the D gene TCRdb calls, TRBD2, cannot be checked with no DNA. This CDR3 is 15 amino acids long. Looked up from germline, CDR1 is MRHNA and CDR2 is SNTAGT. This chain's CDR3 is CASSEEGEGTDTQYF.

This chain links TRBV20-1 with TRBJ1-2; TCRdb proposes TRBD1, but this gene call is untestable without DNA. This CDR3 spans 14 amino acids. Per germline, CDR1 DFQATT and CDR2 SNEGSKA (reference sequence). CDR3 sequence: CSARGTELNYGYTF.

Its frequency marks this clonotype as medium-sized (0.01 to 0.1%). The V call is TRBV4-2, the J call TRBJ2-6; the D call from TCRdb, TRBD1, cannot be confirmed without DNA. CDR3 size: 16 residues. From germline, CDR1 is LGHNA and CDR2 YNFKEQ. Here the CDR3 reads CASSQRTGIGANVLTF.

The rearrangement joins TRBV6-2 or TRBV6-3 to TRBJ1-1; TCRdb picks TRBD1, but there is no DNA to check that call. CDR1 MNHEY and CDR2 SVGEGT come from the germline V gene. CDR3 size: 16 residues. CDR3 loop: CASSQDRHPMNTEAFF.

This chain uses TRBV28 with TRBJ2-4. The CDR3 consists of 13 residues. Germline assignment: CDR1 MDHEN and CDR2 SYDVKM. CDR3 sequence reads: CASSLSRQNIQYF.

V gene TRBV10-3 combines with J gene TRBJ2-5; checking the TCRdb D call of TRBD2 is not possible without DNA. The CDR3 length is 16 residues. Germline assignment: CDR1 ENHRY and CDR2 SYGVKD. The CDR3 protein is CAISTTSGGDGETQYF.

The chain employs TRBV18 and TRBJ1-5; TCRdb selects TRBD1, and the lack of DNA leaves this call unchecked. The CDR3 is 15 amino acids. Germline V gives CDR1 KGHSH, CDR2 LQKENI. This CDR3 reads CASSPGTGLLGPQHF. Using reference TRBV18 and TRBJ1-5 for the parts outside the CDR3, the full variable domain is NAGVMQNPRHLVRRRGQEARLRCSPMKGHSHVYWYRQLPEEGLKFMVYLQKENIIDESGMPKERFSAEFPKEGPSILRIQQVVRGDSAAYFCASSPGTGLLGPQHFGDGTRLSIL.

The J gene is TRBJ2-1, the V gene TRBV7-8; as DNA is missing, the TRBD1 call by TCRdb cannot be tested. The CDR3 totals 14 residues. Germline CDR1 reads SGHVS; CDR2 reads FQNEAQ. The CDR3 loop is CASSPRQFYNEQFF.